These 19 T cell receptor beta chains share one sample of origin, sequenced in a study of T cell repertoires in cytomegalovirus infection. TCRdb reprocessed the reads with MiXCR, giving one entry per CDR3 protein. The table shows around 270,000 distinct CDR3 sequences, with approximately 9% occurring only once. Sequencing was carried out using PBMCs. All receptors derive from a human donor in good health (CMV status not recorded). Some clones in this sample may be carry-over from other donors' samples.

This clonotype came up many times. This chain joins TRBV7-8 and TRBJ1-2; 10 bases are shared with TRBD1. CDR1 is SGHVS, CDR2 FQNEAQ, per germline. This CDR3 comprises 19 residues. V lost 3 bases and J lost 4; bases outside the gene matches: 17. CDR3 amino acids: CASSLRWGSTGGIGYGYTF. In DNA form, the CDR3 reads TGTGCCAGCAGCTTGAGGTGGGGCTCGACAGGGGGCATTGGCTATGGCTACACCTTC.

V gene TRBV7-2 combines with J gene TRBJ2-3; TRBD1 matches at 11 bases. Per germline, CDR1 SGHTA and CDR2 FQGNSA. Germline trimming cut 4 bases from V and 2 bases from J; bases unmatched to any gene: 5. The CDR3 consists of 16 residues. The CDR3 sequence: CASSSGQGVNTDTQYF. CDR3 sequence (DNA): TGTGCCAGCAGCTCGGGACAGGGGGTTAACACAGATACGCAGTATTTT.

This chain connects TRBV28 to TRBJ2-5, with D hard to call. The CDR3 loop spans 15 amino acids. From germline, CDR1 is MDHEN and CDR2 SYDVKM. Trimming took 1 base from V and 5 from J, leaving 14 bases between them. CDR3 sequence: CASSLFTGMVETQYF. The CDR3 DNA sequence: TGTGCCAGCAGTTTATTCACCGGAATGGTGGAGACCCAGTACTTC. The full variable domain, rest sourced from reference TRBV28 and TRBJ2-5, is DVKVTQSSRYLVKRTGEKVFLECVQDMDHENMFWYRQDPGLGLRLIYFSYDVKMKEKGDIPEGYSVSREKKERFSLILESASTNQTSMYLCASSLFTGMVETQYFGPGTRLLVL.

In its sample, this clonotype was seen many times. The V call is TRBV19, the J call TRBJ2-1; D is possibly TRBD1 (6 bases). There are 16 residues in the CDR3. CDR1 is LNHDA and CDR2 is SQIVND in the germline V gene (reference sequence). The ends were cut back, 4 bases at V and 3 bases at J, with 16 bases in the middle. CDR3 residues: CASSRNRVAGYNEQFF. CDR3 in DNA: TGTGCCAGTAGTAGAAACAGGGTCGCGGGCTACAATGAGCAGTTCTTC.

This clonotype was seen at least ten times. The J gene is TRBJ2-7, the V gene TRBV20-1, with 10 nucleotides matching TRBD1. Germline V CDR1 and CDR2: DFQATT, SNEGSKA (reference sequence). CDR3 length equals 15 residues. J lost 4 bases, V lost 6 bases, and 12 bases had no gene match. CDR3 sequence: CSAAPGQGILYEQYF. In DNA, the CDR3 is TGCAGTGCGGCCCCGGGACAGGGGATCCTGTACGAGCAGTACTTC.

This chain joins TRBV20-1 and TRBJ2-7; either TRBD1 or TRBD2 may supply D (5 bases each). The CDR3 contains 14 residues. Per the germline V gene, CDR1 is DFQATT and CDR2 is SNEGSKA (reference sequence). Trimming left V 0 bases short and J 7 bases short, with 16 bases between. The CDR3 nucleotides are TGCAGTGCTAGAGATATGAGGGGCATGGGAGAGCAGTACTTC. Protein product: CSARDMRGMGEQYF.

This clonotype was picked up many times. The chain is built from TRBV7-2 and TRBJ1-1; the D gene is possibly TRBD1 (5 bases). CDR3 length: 15 amino acids. V was trimmed by 5 bases and J by 1 base, leaving 14 bases between them. Germline V gene data show CDR1 as SGHTA and CDR2 as FQGNSA. The DNA of the CDR3 is TGTGCCAGCAGCGGCCGGGACGGAGCGAACACTGAAGCTTTCTTT. Its protein is CASSGRDGANTEAFF.

The chain joins TRBV28 to TRBJ2-1, with 13 bases identical to TRBD2. Germline assignment: CDR1 MDHEN and CDR2 SYDVKM. The junction had 15 bases not matched to a gene; V was cut back by 9 bases and J by 13 bases. The CDR3 length is 15 residues. CDR3 nucleotides: TGTGCCAGTACTCGGACTAGCGGGGGTTTGGGAGCACAGTTCTTC. Translation gives CASTRTSGGLGAQFF.

The chain uses TRBV7-4 and TRBJ1-5, with D unclear. This CDR3 is 14 amino acids long. V lost 5 bases, J lost 1 base, and 9 bases lay in between. Germline CDR1 SGHVT, CDR2 SQSDAQ. The CDR3 DNA follows: TGTGCCAGCAGCGTAGGCGGGAGCAATCAGCCCCAGCATTTT. This sequence encodes CASSVGGSNQPQHF.

This clonotype was seen more than once but under ten times. The V and J genes are TRBV5-4 and TRBJ2-3, with D perhaps matching TRBD1 (5 bases). This CDR3 comprises 18 residues. The V end was cut by 4 bases, the J end by 3 bases, with 24 bases between. In germline, CDR1 is SGHNT, CDR2 YYREEE (reference sequence). CDR3 amino acids: CASSPGASDGVITDTQYF. In nucleotides, the CDR3 is TGTGCCAGCAGCCCTGGGGCGAGCGACGGAGTCATAACAGATACGCAGTATTTT.

This clonotype has just a few counts. The chain couples TRBV18 to TRBJ1-5; tentative D call: TRBD1 (5 bases). Trimming cost V 2 bases and J 1 base, with 15 bases left between them. This CDR3 region has 17 residues. In germline, CDR1 is KGHSH, CDR2 LQKENI. The chain's CDR3 is CASSPGRGQRSNQPQHF. The CDR3 region has the DNA TGTGCCAGCTCACCAGGGAGGGGCCAAAGAAGCAATCAGCCCCAGCATTTT.

This clonotype came up many times. This chain links TRBV7-2 with TRBJ1-5, with D maybe TRBD1 (5 bases). Germline V gives CDR1 SGHTA, CDR2 FQGNSA. The CDR3 loop spans 16 amino acids. The V end was cut by 6 bases, the J end by 3 bases, with 18 bases between. Written as DNA, the CDR3 is TGTGCCAGCAGACGGACCTCCGCAGGGTACAATCAGCCCCAGCATTTT. This encodes CASRRTSAGYNQPQHF.

Many counts were recorded for this clonotype. This chain links TRBV7-2 with TRBJ2-2; 7 nucleotides line up with TRBD1. The CDR3 length is 16 residues. After removal of 5 bases from V and 3 bases from J, the junction contained 9 bases not matched to a gene. Germline CDR1 and CDR2: SGHTA and FQGNSA. The CDR3 nucleotides read TGTGCCAGCAGCACCGACGGACAGGCTTACACCGGGGAGCTGTTTTTT. This encodes CASSTDGQAYTGELFF.

This chain joins TRBV19 and TRBJ2-2; D is unresolved. The CDR3 covers 14 residues. V was clipped by 7 bases and J by 4 bases, with 13 bases between them. Germline CDR1 and CDR2: LNHDA and SQIVND (reference sequence). CDR3: CASTRARSTGELFF. The DNA for the CDR3 is TGTGCCAGTACTAGGGCGCGGAGCACCGGGGAGCTGTTTTTT.

This clonotype was counted at least ten times. The rearrangement joins TRBV7-2 to TRBJ1-5, with TRBD1 identical over 10 bases. Germline CDR1 reads SGHTA; CDR2 reads FQGNSA. V shed 5 bases, J shed 2 bases, and the junction held 6 bases outside the gene matches. CDR3 length equals 16 residues. The CDR3 region has the DNA TGTGCCAGCAGCCTAACCGGGACAGGGGGCAATCAGCCCCAGCATTTT. Protein product: CASSLTGTGGNQPQHF. The variable domain in full, completed from reference TRBV7-2 and TRBJ1-5, reads GAGVSQSPSNKVTEKGKDVELRCDPISGHTALYWYRQSLGQGLEFLIYFQGNSAPDKSGLPSDRFSAERTGGSVSTLTIQRTQQEDSAVYLCASSLTGTGGNQPQHFGDGTRLSIL.

Ten or more counts support this clonotype. The V and J genes are TRBV7-2 and TRBJ1-2, with 10 bases aligning to TRBD1. The CDR3 extends over 17 amino acids. Trimming took 1 base from V and 8 from J; bases not matched to a gene: 13. Germline V gene sequence: CDR1 SGHTA, CDR2 FQGNSA. CDR3 DNA: TGTGCCAGCAGCTTAGGGATCGGTGACAGGGGGCAAAAAGGCTACACCTTC. Protein sequence: CASSLGIGDRGQKGYTF.

This clonotype was recorded at least ten times. The J gene is TRBJ2-1, the V gene TRBV7-8; TRBD2 agrees at 7 bases. Trimming removed 0 bases from V and 5 bases from J; junction bases left unmatched: 13. The CDR3 totals 18 residues. Germline V gene data show CDR1 as SGHVS and CDR2 as FQNEAQ. The CDR3, as DNA: TGTGCCAGCAGCTTAGCCGACATCAGGGAGGGATACGACAATGAGCAGTTCTTC. This sequence encodes CASSLADIREGYDNEQFF.

A few counts support this clonotype. The rearrangement joins TRBV5-1 to TRBJ2-1, with a weak D call TRBD2 (6 bases). V shed 6 bases and J shed 0 bases, with 10 bases lying between them. Germline CDR1 SGHRS, CDR2 YFSETQ. This CDR3 comprises 14 residues. The CDR3 loop is CASKFGGSYNEQFF. The CDR3 DNA reads as TGCGCCAGCAAATTCGGGGGCTCCTACAATGAGCAGTTCTTC.

This clonotype has a count of ten or more. The rearrangement links TRBV18 to TRBJ1-5, with D perhaps TRBD1 (6 bases). The CDR3 runs 14 residues. Germline CDR1 KGHSH, CDR2 LQKENI. The ends were cut back, 8 bases at V and 3 bases at J, with 14 bases in the middle. The DNA of the CDR3 is TGTGCCAGCCTCCCTGACAGGAACAATCAGCCCCAGCATTTT. This codes for CASLPDRNNQPQHF.